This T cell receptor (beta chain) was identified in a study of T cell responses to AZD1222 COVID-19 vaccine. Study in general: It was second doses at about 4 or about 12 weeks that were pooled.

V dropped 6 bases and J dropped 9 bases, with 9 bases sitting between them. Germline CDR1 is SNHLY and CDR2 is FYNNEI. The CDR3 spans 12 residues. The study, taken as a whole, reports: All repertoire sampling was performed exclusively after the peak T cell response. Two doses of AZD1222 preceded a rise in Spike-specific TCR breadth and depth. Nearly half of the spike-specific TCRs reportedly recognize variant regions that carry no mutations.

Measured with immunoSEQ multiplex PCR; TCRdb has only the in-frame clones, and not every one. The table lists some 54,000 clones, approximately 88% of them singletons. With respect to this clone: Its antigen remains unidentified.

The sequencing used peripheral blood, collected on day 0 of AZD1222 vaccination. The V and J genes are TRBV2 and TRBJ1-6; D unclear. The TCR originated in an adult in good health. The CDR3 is CASRGGGSPLHF. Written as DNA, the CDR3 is TGTGCCAGCAGGGGTGGCGGTTCACCCCTCCACTTT.